The source of this T cell receptor (beta chain) is a study of blood T cell repertoires in COVID-19. Trimming at V came to 2 bases and at J to 5 bases, leaving 5 bases not matched to a gene. Germline loops: CDR1 SNHLY, CDR2 FYNNEI. CDR3 length: 14 residues. The method was immunoSEQ multiplex PCR; TCRdb's version includes in-frame clones alone and lacks a portion of them. The repertoire holds 90,000 to 150,000 clones, with just over 70% as singletons. The receptor was derived from a human donor with acute or convalescent COVID-19. The donor label of this sample is uncertain. Input material: peripheral blood. The chain joins TRBV2 to TRBJ2-5; 7 bases fit TRBD1. CDR3 protein: CASSETRGRETQYF. The CDR3 bases are TGTGCCAGCAGTGAAACTAGGGGGCGGGAGACCCAGTACTTC.